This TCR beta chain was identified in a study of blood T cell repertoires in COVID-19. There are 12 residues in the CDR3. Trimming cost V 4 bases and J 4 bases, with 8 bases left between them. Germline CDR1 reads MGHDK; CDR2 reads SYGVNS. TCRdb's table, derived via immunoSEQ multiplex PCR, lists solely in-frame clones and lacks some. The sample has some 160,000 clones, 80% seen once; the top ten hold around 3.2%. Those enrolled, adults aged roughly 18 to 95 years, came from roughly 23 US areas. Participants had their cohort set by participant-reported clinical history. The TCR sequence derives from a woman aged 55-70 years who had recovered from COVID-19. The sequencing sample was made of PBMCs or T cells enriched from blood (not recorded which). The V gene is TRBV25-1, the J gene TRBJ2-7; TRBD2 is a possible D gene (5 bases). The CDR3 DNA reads TGTGCCAGCAGTGCAGGAGGTTACGAGCAGTACTTC. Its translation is CASSAGGYEQYF.